These 2 T cell receptor beta chains originate from one sample sequenced in a study of blood T cell repertoires in COVID-19. Assay: immunoSEQ multiplex PCR; the TCRdb copy retains only in-frame clones and omits some. Of around 17,000 clones in the sample, over 70% were seen once. Sequenced material: peripheral blood. Receptors were obtained from a woman aged 70 to 79 with active COVID-19.

The rearrangement uses TRBV24-1 and TRBJ2-5, with D possibly matching TRBD1 (6 bases). The V and J ends lost 4 bases and 8 bases respectively, with 16 bases between them. CDR3 length: 14 amino acids. CDR1 and CDR2 (germline): KGHDR, SFDVKD. CDR3 DNA sequence: TGTGCCACCAGTGACCCGGGGACAATCGGAACCCAGTACTTC. Translation gives CATSDPGTIGTQYF.

V and J are TRBV5-1 and TRBJ2-7, with D possibly being TRBD2 (5 bases). This CDR3 contains 15 residues. Per the germline V gene, CDR1 is SGHRS and CDR2 is YFSETQ. V lost 0 bases and J 3 bases, leaving 13 bases between the germline ends. The CDR3 nucleotides read TGCGCCAGCAGCTTGGCTAGCCAGAAACTCTACGAGCAGTACTTC. This codes for CASSLASQKLYEQYF.